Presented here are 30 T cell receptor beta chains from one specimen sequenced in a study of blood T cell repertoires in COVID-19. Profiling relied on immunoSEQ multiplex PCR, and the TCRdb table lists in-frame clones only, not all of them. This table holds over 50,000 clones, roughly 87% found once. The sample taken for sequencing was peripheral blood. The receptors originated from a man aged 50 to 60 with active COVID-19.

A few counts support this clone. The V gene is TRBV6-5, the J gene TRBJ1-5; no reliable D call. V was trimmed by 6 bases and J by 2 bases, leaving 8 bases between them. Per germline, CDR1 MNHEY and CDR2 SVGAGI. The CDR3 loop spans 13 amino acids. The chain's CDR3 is CASRRQGNQPQHF. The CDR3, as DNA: TGTGCCAGCAGGCGCCAGGGCAATCAGCCCCAGCATTTT.

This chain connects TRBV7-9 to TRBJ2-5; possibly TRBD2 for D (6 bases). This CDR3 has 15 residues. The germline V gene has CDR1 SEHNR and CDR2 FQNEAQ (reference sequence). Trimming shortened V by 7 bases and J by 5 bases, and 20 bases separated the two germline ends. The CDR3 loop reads CASTPGRLGRETQYF. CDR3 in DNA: TGTGCCAGCACCCCGGGGAGGCTGGGGCGTGAGACCCAGTACTTC.

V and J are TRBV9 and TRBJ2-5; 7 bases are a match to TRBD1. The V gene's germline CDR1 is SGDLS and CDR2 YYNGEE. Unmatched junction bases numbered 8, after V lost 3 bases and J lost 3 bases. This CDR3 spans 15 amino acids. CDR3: CASSATTGNKETQYF. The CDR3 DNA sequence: TGTGCCAGCAGCGCGACGACAGGGAACAAAGAGACCCAGTACTTC.

This CDR3 is CASSRFGGRDTGELFF. The CDR3 DNA reads as TGCGCCAGCAGCCGCTTCGGGGGGCGCGACACCGGGGAGCTGTTTTTT. J is TRBJ2-2 and V is TRBV4-1, with D possibly TRBD2 on 7 matching bases. Trimming removed 4 bases from V and 3 bases from J, with 15 bases in between. Per germline, CDR1 MGHRA and CDR2 YSYEKL. The CDR3 has 16 residues.

The CDR3 nucleotides are TGTGCCTGGAGTGTGAGGCAGGGGAACCACAATGAGCAGTTCTTC. This codes for CAWSVRQGNHNEQFF. J is TRBJ2-1 and V is TRBV30; D may be TRBD1 (6 bases). Trimming stripped 0 bases from V and 5 bases from J, with 14 bases between. The CDR3 spans 15 residues. Germline V gene sequence: CDR1 GTSNPN, CDR2 SVGIG (reference sequence).

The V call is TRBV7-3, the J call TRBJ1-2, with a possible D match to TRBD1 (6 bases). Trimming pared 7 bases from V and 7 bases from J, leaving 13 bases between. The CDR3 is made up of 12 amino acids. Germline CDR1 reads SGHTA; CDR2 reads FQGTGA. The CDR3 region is CASTNRESGYTF. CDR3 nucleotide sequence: TGTGCCAGCACCAACAGGGAAAGTGGCTACACCTTC.

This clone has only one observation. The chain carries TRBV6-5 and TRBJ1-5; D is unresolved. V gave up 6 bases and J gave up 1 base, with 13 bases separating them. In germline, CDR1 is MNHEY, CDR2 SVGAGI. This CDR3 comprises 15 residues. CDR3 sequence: CASRNINRSNQPQHF. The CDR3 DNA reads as TGTGCCAGCAGGAATATCAATCGGAGCAATCAGCCCCAGCATTTT.

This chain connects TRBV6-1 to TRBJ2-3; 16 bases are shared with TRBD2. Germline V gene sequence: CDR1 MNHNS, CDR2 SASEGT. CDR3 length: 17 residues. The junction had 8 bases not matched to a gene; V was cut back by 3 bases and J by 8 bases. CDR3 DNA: TGTGCCAGCAGTGACCCGCCGGGACTAGCGGGGGGGGGTACGCAGTATTTT. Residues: CASSDPPGLAGGGTQYF.

CDR3 amino acids: CASSYAQYRGSYEQYF. Here the CDR3 DNA reads TGTGCCAGCAGTTACGCCCAATACAGGGGATCCTACGAGCAGTACTTC. J is TRBJ2-7 and V is TRBV6-6, with 7 nucleotides matching TRBD1. Losses at the gene ends were 2 bases for V and 1 base for J; bases not matched to a gene: 8. The CDR3 covers 16 residues. Germline-derived CDR1 and CDR2 are MNHNY and SVGAGI (reference sequence).

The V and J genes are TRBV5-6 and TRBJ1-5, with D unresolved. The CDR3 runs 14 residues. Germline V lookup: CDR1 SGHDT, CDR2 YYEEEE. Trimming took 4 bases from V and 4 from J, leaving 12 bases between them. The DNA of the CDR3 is TGTGCCAGCAGCCGTGGGCTACAAAATCAGCCCCAGCATTTT. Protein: CASSRGLQNQPQHF.

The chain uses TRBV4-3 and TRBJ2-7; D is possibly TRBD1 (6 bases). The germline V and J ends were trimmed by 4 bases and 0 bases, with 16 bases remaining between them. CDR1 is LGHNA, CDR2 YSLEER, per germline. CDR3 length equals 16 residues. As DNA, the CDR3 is TGCGCCAGCAGCCGAGTACAGGGCCCGAGCTCCTACGAGCAGTACTTC. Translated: CASSRVQGPSSYEQYF.

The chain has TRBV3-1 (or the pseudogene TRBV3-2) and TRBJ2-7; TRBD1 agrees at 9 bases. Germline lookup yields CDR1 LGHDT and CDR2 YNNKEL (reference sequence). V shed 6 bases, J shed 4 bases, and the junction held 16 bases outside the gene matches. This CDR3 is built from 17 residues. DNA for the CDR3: TGTGCCAGCAGTGCTATTCCGGGACAGGGTCCCAAGTACGAGCAGTACTTC. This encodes CASSAIPGQGPKYEQYF.

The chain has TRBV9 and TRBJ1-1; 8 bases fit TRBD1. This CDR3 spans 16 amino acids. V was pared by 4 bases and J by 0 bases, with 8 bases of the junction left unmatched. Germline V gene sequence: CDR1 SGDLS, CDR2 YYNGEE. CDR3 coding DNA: TGTGCCAGCAGCCCCCTAGGGACAGGTATGAACACTGAAGCTTTCTTT. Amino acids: CASSPLGTGMNTEAFF.

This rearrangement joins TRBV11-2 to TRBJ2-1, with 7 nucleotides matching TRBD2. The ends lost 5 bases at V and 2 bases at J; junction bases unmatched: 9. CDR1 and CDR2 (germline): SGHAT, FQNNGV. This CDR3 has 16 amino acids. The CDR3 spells CASSKDLRGTYNEQFF. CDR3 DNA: TGTGCCAGCAGCAAGGACTTGCGGGGGACCTACAATGAGCAGTTCTTC.

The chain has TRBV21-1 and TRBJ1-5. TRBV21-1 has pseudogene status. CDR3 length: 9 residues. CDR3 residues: CANNQPQHF. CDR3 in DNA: TGTGCTAACAATCAGCCCCAGCATTTT.

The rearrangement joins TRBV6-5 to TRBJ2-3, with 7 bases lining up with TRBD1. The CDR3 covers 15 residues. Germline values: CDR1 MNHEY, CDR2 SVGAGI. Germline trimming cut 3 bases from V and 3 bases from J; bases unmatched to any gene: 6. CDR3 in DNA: TGTGCCAGCAGTTATAACAGGGGTCCGACAGATACGCAGTATTTT. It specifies CASSYNRGPTDTQYF.

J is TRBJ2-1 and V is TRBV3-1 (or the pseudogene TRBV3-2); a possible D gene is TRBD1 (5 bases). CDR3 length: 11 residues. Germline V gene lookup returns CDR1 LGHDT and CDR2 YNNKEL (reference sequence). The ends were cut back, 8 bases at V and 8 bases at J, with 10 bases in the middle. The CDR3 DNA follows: TGTGCCAGCGCTTGGGGCTATGAGCAGTTCTTC. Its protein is CASAWGYEQFF.

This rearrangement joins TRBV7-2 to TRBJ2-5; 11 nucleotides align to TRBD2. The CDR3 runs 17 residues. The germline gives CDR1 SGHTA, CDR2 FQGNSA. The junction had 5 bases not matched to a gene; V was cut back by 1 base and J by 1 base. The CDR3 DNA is TGTGCCAGCAGCTTAGGTACTAGCGGGAGATTCCAAGAGACCCAGTACTTC. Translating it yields CASSLGTSGRFQETQYF.

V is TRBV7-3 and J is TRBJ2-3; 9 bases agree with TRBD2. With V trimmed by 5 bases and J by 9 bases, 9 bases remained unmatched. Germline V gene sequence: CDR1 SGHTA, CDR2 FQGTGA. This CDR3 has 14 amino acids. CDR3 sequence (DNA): TGTGCCAGCAGCCCGGGACTAGCATCCGGCACGCAGTATTTT. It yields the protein CASSPGLASGTQYF.

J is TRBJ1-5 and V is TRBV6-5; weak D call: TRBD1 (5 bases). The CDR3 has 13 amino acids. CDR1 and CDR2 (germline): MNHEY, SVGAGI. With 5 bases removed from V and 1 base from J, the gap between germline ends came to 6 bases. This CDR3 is CASSRGSNQPQHF. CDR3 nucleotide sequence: TGTGCCAGCAGTAGGGGAAGCAATCAGCCCCAGCATTTT.

CDR3 protein: CASSLPTSGGVANEQFF. The DNA of the CDR3 is TGTGCCAGCTCACTTCCGACTAGCGGGGGGGTAGCTAATGAGCAGTTCTTC. This rearrangement joins TRBV18 to TRBJ2-1, with 14 bases aligning to TRBD2. This CDR3 region has 17 residues. V lost 4 bases to trimming and J lost 7 bases; unmatched junction nucleotides: 9. CDR1 and CDR2 from the germline V gene are KGHSH and LQKENI.

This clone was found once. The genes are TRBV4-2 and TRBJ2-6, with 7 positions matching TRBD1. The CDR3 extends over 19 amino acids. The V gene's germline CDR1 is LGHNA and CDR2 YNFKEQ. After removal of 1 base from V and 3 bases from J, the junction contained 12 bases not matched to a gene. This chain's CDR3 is CASSQVKITGEFGANVLTF. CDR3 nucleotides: TGTGCCAGCAGCCAAGTAAAGATTACAGGGGAATTTGGGGCCAACGTCCTGACTTTC.

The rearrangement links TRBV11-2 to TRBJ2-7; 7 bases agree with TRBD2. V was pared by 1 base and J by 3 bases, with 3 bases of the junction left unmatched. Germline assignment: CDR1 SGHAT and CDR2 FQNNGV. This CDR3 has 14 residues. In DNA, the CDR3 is TGTGCCAGCAGCTTAGTCGGCGGGAGCTACGAGCAGTACTTC. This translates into CASSLVGGSYEQYF.

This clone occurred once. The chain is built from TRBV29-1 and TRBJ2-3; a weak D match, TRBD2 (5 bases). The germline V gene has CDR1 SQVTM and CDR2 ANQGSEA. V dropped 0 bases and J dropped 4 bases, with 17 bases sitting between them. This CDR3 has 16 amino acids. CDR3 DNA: TGCAGCGTTGAAGATGATCGCGCGGGCGTCTCAGATACGCAGTATTTT. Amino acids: CSVEDDRAGVSDTQYF.

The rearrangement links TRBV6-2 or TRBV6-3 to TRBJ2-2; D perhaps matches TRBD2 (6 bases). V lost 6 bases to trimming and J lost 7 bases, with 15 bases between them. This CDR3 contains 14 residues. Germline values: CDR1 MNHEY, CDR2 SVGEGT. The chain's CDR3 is CASSPGAGGGELFF. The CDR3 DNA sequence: TGTGCCAGCAGCCCCGGAGCCGGGGGCGGGGAGCTGTTTTTT.

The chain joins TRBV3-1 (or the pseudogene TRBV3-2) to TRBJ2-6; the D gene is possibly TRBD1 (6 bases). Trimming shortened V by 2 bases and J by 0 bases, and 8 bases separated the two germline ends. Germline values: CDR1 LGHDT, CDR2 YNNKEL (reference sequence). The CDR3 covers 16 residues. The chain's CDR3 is CASSQNRASGANVLTF. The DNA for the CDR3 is TGTGCCAGCAGCCAAAACAGGGCCTCTGGGGCCAACGTCCTGACTTTC.

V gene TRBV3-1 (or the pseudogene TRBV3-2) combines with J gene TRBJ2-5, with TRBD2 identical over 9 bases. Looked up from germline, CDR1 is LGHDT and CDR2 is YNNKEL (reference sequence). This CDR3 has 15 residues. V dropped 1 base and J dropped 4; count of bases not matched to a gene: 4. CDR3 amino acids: CASSQVSGGIETQYF. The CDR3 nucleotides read TGTGCCAGCAGCCAAGTGAGCGGGGGGATAGAGACCCAGTACTTC.

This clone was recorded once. Here the CDR3 DNA reads TGTGCCAGCAGCCCATCATTAGCGGGGGGCCCCTACAATGAGCAGTTCTTC. This translates into CASSPSLAGGPYNEQFF. V gene TRBV11-2 combines with J gene TRBJ2-1; 10 bases are a match to TRBD2. The CDR3 loop spans 17 amino acids. Germline CDR1 and CDR2: SGHAT and FQNNGV. The J segment lost 2 bases and the V segment lost 5 bases, leaving 9 bases of the junction unmatched.

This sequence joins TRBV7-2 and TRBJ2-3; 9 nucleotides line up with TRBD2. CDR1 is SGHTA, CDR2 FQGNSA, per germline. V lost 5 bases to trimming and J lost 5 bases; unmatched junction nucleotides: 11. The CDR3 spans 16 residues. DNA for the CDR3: TGTGCCAGCAGCCCAACCTTTGGCGGGGGGGGAGATACGCAGTATTTT. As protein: CASSPTFGGGGDTQYF.

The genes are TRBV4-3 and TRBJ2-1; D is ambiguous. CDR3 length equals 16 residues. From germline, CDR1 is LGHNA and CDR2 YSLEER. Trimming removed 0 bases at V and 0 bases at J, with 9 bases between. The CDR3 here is CASSQESEHSYNEQFF. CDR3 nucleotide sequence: TGCGCCAGCAGCCAAGAGAGCGAACACTCCTACAATGAGCAGTTCTTC.